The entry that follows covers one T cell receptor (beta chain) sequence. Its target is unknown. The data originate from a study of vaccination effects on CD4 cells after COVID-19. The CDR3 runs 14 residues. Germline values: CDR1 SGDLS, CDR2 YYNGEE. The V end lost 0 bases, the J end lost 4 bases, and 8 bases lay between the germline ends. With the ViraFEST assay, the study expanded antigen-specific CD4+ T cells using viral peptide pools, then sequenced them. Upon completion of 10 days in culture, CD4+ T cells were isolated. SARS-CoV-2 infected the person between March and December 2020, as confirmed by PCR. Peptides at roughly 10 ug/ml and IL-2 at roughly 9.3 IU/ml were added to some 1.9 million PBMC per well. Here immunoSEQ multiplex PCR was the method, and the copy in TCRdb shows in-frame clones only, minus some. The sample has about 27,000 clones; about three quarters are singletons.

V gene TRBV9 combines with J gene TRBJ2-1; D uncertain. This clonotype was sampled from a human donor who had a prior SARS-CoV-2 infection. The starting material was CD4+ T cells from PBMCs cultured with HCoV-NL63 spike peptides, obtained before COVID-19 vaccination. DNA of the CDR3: TGTGCCAGCAGCGTAGACACAGTTTACAATGAGCAGTTCTTC. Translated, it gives CASSVDTVYNEQFF.